This entry features one T cell receptor beta chain sequence. Its matching antigen is unknown. Generated by immunoSEQ multiplex PCR, the TCRdb table keeps only in-frame clones and is missing some. Found here are about 150,000 clones, 90% of them singletons; the top ten hold 18%. These data originate in a study of T cell responses to AZD1222 COVID-19 vaccine. For the study at large: Pooling covered second doses at about 4 or about 12 weeks.

Study findings and constraints: Baseline serostatus was positive in only six or seven AZD1222 recipients. Researchers took repertoire samples only after the peak T cell response had come. Spike-wide coverage was observed for vaccine-associated CD4 TCRs, with dominant responses at 160-218 and 743-854.

The germline CDR1 and CDR2 sequences are SGDLS and YYNGEE. Trimming cost V 3 bases and J 5 bases, with 14 bases left between them. CDR3 length equals 15 residues. The source is an adult in good health. This material consisted of peripheral blood, taken on day 0 of AZD1222 vaccination. The chain uses TRBV9 and TRBJ1-4; D unclear. The CDR3 region is CASSATGRLNEKLFF. The CDR3 DNA sequence: TGTGCCAGCAGCGCTACCGGGAGACTCAATGAAAAACTGTTTTTT.